The rows below give T cell receptor beta chains drawn from one sample of a study of T cell repertoires in cytomegalovirus infection. TCRdb re-analysed the reads in MiXCR, keeping a single row per CDR3 protein. The table records roughly 320,000 distinct CDR3 sequences, more than 8% of them present only once. The sample comprised PBMCs. Receptor source: a human donor in good health (CMV status not recorded). Some clones in this sample may be carry-over from other donors' samples. The CDR3 runs from the conserved cysteine through the conserved F or W. D genes are given only for firm matches. Only part of the rows carry a size: once, few, many, or a class if the clone is expanded.

clone_size j_call d_call v_call cdr3_aa cdr3_nt
many TRBJ2-1 - TRBV29-1 CSARSGGLSLNEQFF TGCAGCGCGCGGTCGGGGGGCCTTAGTTTGAATGAGCAGTTCTTC
- TRBJ2-3 - TRBV6-1 CASSRRQSTDTQYF TGTGCCAGCAGTCGACGACAATCCACAGATACGCAGTATTTT
few TRBJ2-3 TRBD1 TRBV24-1 CATSDPGQGTDTQYF TGTGCCACCAGTGACCCTGGACAGGGCACAGATACGCAGTATTTT
- TRBJ2-5 - TRBV6-1 CASSSHGRLGETQYF TGTGCCAGCAGCAGTCACGGACGCCTGGGAGAGACCCAGTACTTC
few TRBJ1-2 TRBD1 TRBV19 CASSTALGQANYGYTF TGTGCCAGTAGTACCGCGCTGGGACAGGCGAACTATGGCTACACCTTC
few TRBJ2-1 - TRBV4-3 CASSQERRGTYNEQFF TGCGCCAGCAGCCAAGAAAGGCGGGGAACCTACAATGAGCAGTTCTTC
many TRBJ1-1 TRBD1 TRBV20-1 CSARKPGQGLGNTEAFF TGCAGTGCTAGAAAGCCGGGACAGGGGTTAGGGAACACTGAAGCTTTCTTT
many TRBJ2-3 TRBD2 TRBV6-2/TRBV6-3 CASKGLAADTQYF TGTGCCAGCAAGGGACTAGCGGCAGATACGCAGTATTTT
few TRBJ1-2 - TRBV20-1 CSASSTGKGFAGYTF TGCAGTGCTAGTTCCACAGGGAAGGGGTTCGCTGGCTACACCTTC
many TRBJ1-2 - TRBV7-3 CASSLKGQPFTF TGTGCCAGCAGCTTAAAGGGCCAACCTTTCACCTTC
many TRBJ2-1 - TRBV6-1 CASASSLVLNEQFF TGTGCCAGCGCCTCTAGTTTAGTTTTGAATGAGCAGTTCTTC
many TRBJ1-5 - TRBV28 CASRFSVANNQPQHF TGTGCCAGCAGGTTCAGCGTAGCCAACAATCAGCCCCAGCATTTT
few TRBJ2-1 TRBD1 TRBV7-9 CASSSETGGLGYNEQFF TGTGCCAGCAGTTCAGAGACAGGGGGATTGGGATACAATGAGCAGTTCTTC
- TRBJ1-3 - TRBV18 CASSPAHSGNTIYF TGTGCCAGCTCACCAGCCCACTCTGGAAACACCATATATTTT
- TRBJ1-1 - TRBV12-3/TRBV12-4 CANSLRHSNTEAFF TGTGCCAACAGTTTGAGGCATTCGAACACTGAAGCTTTCTTT
- TRBJ1-4 - TRBV6-1 CASSESTERKLFF TGTGCCAGCAGTGAATCTACCGAGCGGAAACTGTTTTTT
many TRBJ2-1 - TRBV24-1 CATSEQAYNEQFF TGTGCCACCAGTGAGCAAGCATACAATGAGCAGTTCTTC
many TRBJ1-1 - TRBV7-8 CASSPVSGRDTEAFF TGTGCCAGCAGCCCCGTGTCCGGCCGAGACACTGAAGCTTTCTTT
- TRBJ1-1 TRBD1 TRBV6-5 CASRPDRVITEAFF TGTGCCAGCAGACCCGACAGGGTTATCACTGAAGCTTTCTTT
many TRBJ2-2 TRBD2 TRBV4-3 CASSQDKPSGNTGELFF TGCGCCAGCAGCCAAGATAAGCCTAGCGGGAACACCGGGGAGCTGTTTTTT
- TRBJ2-6 - TRBV27 CASSLRGGANVLTF TGTGCCAGCAGTTTACGGGGTGGGGCCAACGTCCTGACTTTC
many TRBJ2-1 TRBD2 TRBV4-1 CASSQPIRGTSGNNEQFF TGCGCCAGCAGCCAACCTATTAGAGGGACTAGCGGCAACAATGAGCAGTTCTTC
few TRBJ1-3 - TRBV19 CASSRATALSGNTIYF TGTGCCAGTAGTAGGGCGACTGCACTCTCTGGAAACACCATATATTTT
few TRBJ1-5 TRBD1 TRBV19 CASSYRGINNQPQHF TGTGCCAGTAGTTACAGGGGTATAAACAATCAGCCCCAGCATTTT
few TRBJ1-1 TRBD1 TRBV25-1 CASLPDRPGNTEAFF TGTGCCAGCTTACCGGACAGGCCGGGGAACACTGAAGCTTTCTTT
- TRBJ2-5 - TRBV6-2/TRBV6-3 CASSYRYQETQYF TGTGCCAGCAGTTACCGGTACCAAGAGACCCAGTACTTC
many TRBJ2-1 - TRBV7-9 CASSLSDSYNEQFF TGTGCCAGCAGCTTAAGCGACTCCTACAATGAGCAGTTCTTC
few TRBJ2-1 - TRBV7-8 CASSINSVNEQFF TGTGCCAGCAGCATTAACTCGGTCAATGAGCAGTTCTTC
many TRBJ2-7 TRBD1 TRBV7-2 CASSVDRGAPYEQYF TGTGCCAGCAGCGTGGACAGGGGAGCTCCCTACGAGCAGTACTTC
few TRBJ1-2 - TRBV19 CASAPGRVVYNYGYTF TGTGCCAGTGCTCCGGGGAGAGTGGTGTATAACTATGGCTACACCTTC
few TRBJ2-5 TRBD1 TRBV12-3/TRBV12-4 CASSSGTGGRLETQYF TGTGCCAGCAGTTCTGGGACAGGGGGTCGTTTAGAGACCCAGTACTTC
many TRBJ1-1 TRBD1 TRBV7-9 CASSLGAGGAGMNTEAFF TGTGCCAGCAGCTTAGGAGCAGGGGGCGCAGGGATGAACACTGAAGCTTTCTTT
many TRBJ2-3 TRBD2 TRBV7-9 CASSFRLAADTQYF TGTGCCAGCAGCTTCCGACTAGCGGCCGATACGCAGTATTTT
many TRBJ2-1 TRBD1 TRBV7-8 CASSPPRDSSYNEQFF TGTGCCAGCAGCCCCCCCAGGGACAGCTCATACAATGAGCAGTTCTTC
- TRBJ2-3 - TRBV11-3 CASTAAGDTQYF TGTGCCAGCACCGCCGCCGGGGATACGCAGTATTTT
many TRBJ2-7 - TRBV11-2 CASTILTTYEQYF TGTGCCAGCACCATATTAACGACCTACGAGCAGTACTTC
few TRBJ1-6 TRBD1 TRBV7-9 CASSVDRDSPLHF TGTGCCAGCAGCGTGGACAGGGATTCACCCCTCCACTTT
few TRBJ1-1 - TRBV4-3 CASSHVGSGTEAFF TGCGCCAGCAGCCACGTGGGATCTGGCACTGAAGCTTTCTTT
- TRBJ1-3 - TRBV7-2 CASSSVTGNTIYF TGTGCCAGCAGCTCCGTGACTGGAAACACCATATATTTT
many TRBJ2-2 - TRBV12-3/TRBV12-4 CASSLLPRALSDAGELFF TGTGCCAGCAGTTTATTGCCCCGGGCCCTTTCTGACGCCGGGGAGCTGTTTTTT
many TRBJ2-3 TRBD2 TRBV7-6 CASSERGAFTDTQYF TGTGCCAGCAGCGAGCGGGGGGCGTTCACAGATACGCAGTATTTT
- TRBJ1-3 - TRBV7-2 CASSPRPGERNTIYF TGTGCCAGCAGCCCAAGACCCGGAGAAAGAAACACCATATATTTT
many TRBJ1-1 TRBD1 TRBV7-9 CASSRTGMTEAFF TGTGCCAGCAGCAGGACAGGGATGACTGAAGCTTTCTTT
- TRBJ2-3 - TRBV6-1 CASSERTSQTDTQYF TGTGCCAGCAGTGAGCGGACTTCCCAAACCGATACGCAGTATTTT
few TRBJ2-7 - TRBV7-2 CASSLASGGGWSLYEQYF TGTGCCAGCAGCTTAGCGTCAGGGGGGGGGTGGAGCCTCTACGAGCAGTACTTC
many TRBJ1-5 - TRBV7-2 CASSPLFSNQPQHF TGTGCCAGCAGCCCCCTCTTTAGCAATCAGCCCCAGCATTTT
many TRBJ1-5 - TRBV5-5 CASSSLAPNQPQHF TGTGCCAGCAGCTCCTTGGCCCCAAATCAGCCCCAGCATTTT
few TRBJ2-2 - TRBV6-1 CASRIRGAHTGELFF TGTGCCAGCAGAATCAGGGGGGCTCACACCGGGGAGCTGTTTTTT
many TRBJ2-1 TRBD2 TRBV28 CASTTGPSGRFNEQFF TGTGCCAGCACCACAGGTCCTAGCGGGAGATTTAATGAGCAGTTCTTC
- TRBJ2-2 TRBD2 TRBV10-2 CASSLTRGDGTGELFF TGCGCCAGCAGCCTCACGCGGGGGGACGGCACCGGGGAGCTGTTTTTT
many TRBJ1-5 TRBD1 TRBV5-6 CASSRGQVRNQPQHF TGTGCCAGCAGTCGGGGACAGGTTCGCAATCAGCCCCAGCATTTT
many TRBJ2-6 - TRBV4-1 CASSQAEPGANVLTF TGCGCCAGCAGCCAAGCGGAACCTGGGGCCAACGTCCTGACTTTC
few TRBJ2-3 - TRBV19 CASSTDGDSADTQYF TGTGCCAGTAGTACCGACGGGGATAGCGCAGATACGCAGTATTTT
few TRBJ1-1 - TRBV28 CASSFVQGNTEAFF TGTGCCAGCAGTTTCGTCCAGGGTAACACTGAAGCTTTCTTT
- TRBJ2-1 - TRBV3-1 CASSQDIRRRSSYNEQFF TGTGCCAGCAGCCAAGATATCAGGAGGAGAAGCTCCTACAATGAGCAGTTCTTC
few TRBJ1-1 - TRBV4-1 CASSHPDELGTEAFF TGCGCCAGCAGCCACCCGGACGAGCTGGGCACTGAAGCTTTCTTT
many TRBJ1-6 - TRBV6-5 CASTLDGGRNSPLHF TGTGCCAGCACCCTGGACGGGGGACGGAATTCACCCCTCCACTTT